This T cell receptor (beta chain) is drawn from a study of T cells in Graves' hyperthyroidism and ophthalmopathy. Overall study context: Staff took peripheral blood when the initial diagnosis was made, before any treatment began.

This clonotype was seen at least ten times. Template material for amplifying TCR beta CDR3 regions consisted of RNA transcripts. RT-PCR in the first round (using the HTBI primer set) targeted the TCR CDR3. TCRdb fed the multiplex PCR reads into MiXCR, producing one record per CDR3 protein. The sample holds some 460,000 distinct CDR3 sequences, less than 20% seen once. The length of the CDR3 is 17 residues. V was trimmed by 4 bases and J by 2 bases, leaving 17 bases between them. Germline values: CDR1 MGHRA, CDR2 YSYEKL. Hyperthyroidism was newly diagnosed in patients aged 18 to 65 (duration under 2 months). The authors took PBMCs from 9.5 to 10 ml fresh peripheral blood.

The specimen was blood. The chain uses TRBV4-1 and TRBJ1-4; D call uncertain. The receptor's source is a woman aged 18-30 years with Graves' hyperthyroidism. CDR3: CASSPWTGVQTNEKLFF. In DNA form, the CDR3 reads TGCGCCAGCAGCCCCTGGACGGGAGTCCAGACTAATGAAAAACTGTTTTTT.